This T cell receptor (beta chain) is drawn from a study of a mutant IDH1 vaccine in newly diagnosed glioma. Trimming cost V 3 bases and J 3 bases; bases outside gene matches: 1. The CDR3 is 14 residues long. CDR1 is KGHSH and CDR2 is LQKENI in the germline V gene. As regards this clone: Its matching antigen is unknown.

Specified time point: week 5, during vaccination. Doses comprised 300 ug of mutant IDH1 20-mer peptide each, plus topical imiquimod. Study-wide results and caveats: The authors found pseudoprogression apparently unrelated to changes in top peripheral T cell clonotypes.

Produced via immunoSEQ multiplex PCR; TCRdb's table is partial and in-frame only. The repertoire holds tens of thousands of clones, approximately 78% seen once, with under 2% in the top ten. The chain joins TRBV18 to TRBJ1-4, with TRBD1 matching 7 bases. Sample: PBMCs, taken from a glioma patient whose treatment included an IDH1 peptide vaccine. The TCR was taken from a woman in her thirties or forties with glioma. Here the CDR3 DNA reads TGTGCCAGCTCACCCGGGACAGCTAATGAAAAACTGTTTTTT. Translating it yields CASSPGTANEKLFF.